Listed here are 13 T cell receptor beta chains from one sample, sequenced in a study of T cell clonality in common variable immunodeficiency. Repertoires were generated with immunoSEQ multiplex PCR, while TCRdb's copy carries only in-frame clones and drops some. Observed in the sample are about 35,000 clones, none of them singletons. The sample comprised peripheral blood mononuclear cells. The receptor source for this set is a person between 18 and 75 years old in good health.

This clone was picked up many times. Read data end 3 residues before the CDR3 end; the end is taken from the germline J gene. This sequence joins TRBV20-1 and TRBJ2-1; weak D call: TRBD2 (5 bases). The CDR3 totals 14 residues. The V end lost 6 bases, the J end lost 8 bases, and 20 bases lay between the germline ends. Germline CDR1 DFQATT, CDR2 SNEGSKA (reference sequence). The chain's CDR3 is CSARTSFSTHEQFF. The sequenced part of the CDR3 DNA is TGCAGTGCGAGAACTAGTTTTTCCACCCATGAG.

This clone came up many times. The DNA ends 3 residues before the CDR3 does, and the rest of the CDR3 is filled in from the germline J gene. V is TRBV7-9 and J is TRBJ1-2; TRBD1 agrees at 7 bases. This CDR3 comprises 13 residues. Germline loops: CDR1 SEHNR, CDR2 FQNEAQ (reference sequence). V dropped 1 base and J dropped 4; count of bases not matched to a gene: 0. The covered CDR3 bases are TGTGCCAGCAGCTTAGGGACAGGCTATGGC. This sequence encodes CASSLGTGYG. The whole CDR3 reads CASSLGTGYGYTF.

As for this clone: The read stops 3 residues short of the end of the CDR3; the missing end is completed from the germline J gene. The chain couples TRBV2 to TRBJ2-2; 7 bases line up with TRBD1. This CDR3 region has 14 residues. In germline, CDR1 is SNHLY, CDR2 FYNNEI. CDR3 DNA (partial): TGTGCCAGCAGTCTAGGGGGCGGTAATGAAAAG. Its translation is CASSLGGGNEK. In full, the CDR3 reads CASSLGGGNEKLFF.

This clone has ten or more counts. The CDR3 end falls 3 residues outside the read, so it is completed with the germline J gene. The V and J genes are TRBV20-1 and TRBJ1-4; D call uncertain. Germline V CDR1 and CDR2: DFQATT, SNEGSKA (reference sequence). Trimming stripped 3 bases from V and 8 bases from J, with 19 bases between. This CDR3 has 15 residues. CDR3 residues: CSASFLGDSGEKLFF. Partial CDR3 DNA: TGCAGTGCTAGTTTCTTAGGTGATTCGGGGGAAAAA.

This clone was counted at least ten times. The sequenced fragment ends 3 residues before the CDR3 boundary, so the rest is inferred from the germline J gene. The rearrangement uses TRBV19 and TRBJ2-1; the match to TRBD2 covers 13 bases. Germline-derived CDR1 and CDR2 are LNHDA and SQIVND (reference sequence). The junction had 3 bases not matched to a gene; V was cut back by 1 base and J by 9 bases. The CDR3 is 15 amino acids. CDR3 in amino acids: CASSIVLAGGGEQFF. The sequenced part of the CDR3 DNA is TGTGCCAGTAGTATAGTACTAGCGGGAGGGGGTGAG. Full variable domain (rest looked up from reference TRBV19 and TRBJ2-1): DGGITQSPKYLFRKEGQNVTLSCEQNLNHDAMYWYRQDPGQGLRLIYYSQIVNDFQKGDIAEGYSVSREKKESFPLTVTSAQKNPTAFYLCASSIVLAGGGEQFFGPGTRLTVL.

This clone was recorded at least ten times. Sequencing ends 3 residues short of the CDR3 end; the germline J gene provides the rest. V is TRBV19 and J is TRBJ2-7, with 10 positions matching TRBD2. Per germline, CDR1 LNHDA and CDR2 SQIVND (reference sequence). J gave up 4 bases and V 3 bases, and 6 bases lay outside the gene matches. CDR3 length: 15 amino acids. The CDR3 DNA, read in part, is TGTGCCAGTAGTATGGGTCCTAGCGGGAGTTACGAG. Amino acids: CASSMGPSGSYE. From start to end, the CDR3 is CASSMGPSGSYEQYF. Full variable domain (missing parts from reference TRBV19 and TRBJ2-7): DGGITQSPKYLFRKEGQNVTLSCEQNLNHDAMYWYRQDPGQGLRLIYYSQIVNDFQKGDIAEGYSVSREKKESFPLTVTSAQKNPTAFYLCASSMGPSGSYEQYFGPGTRLTVT.

This clone was detected ten times or more. The read falls 3 residues short of the CDR3 end, and the missing part is taken from the germline J gene. The chain has TRBV19 and TRBJ2-1; D gene unclear. Germline values: CDR1 LNHDA, CDR2 SQIVND (reference sequence). Trimming pared 3 bases from V and 0 bases from J, leaving 9 bases between. CDR3 size: 15 residues. Incomplete CDR3 DNA: TGTGCCAGTAGTATCGGTCCAAGCTCCTACAATGAG. Encoded protein: CASSIGPSSYNE. The CDR3 in its entirety is CASSIGPSSYNEQFF.

This clone occurred many times. The read finishes 3 residues shy of the CDR3 end, and the germline J gene is used to complete it. The chain joins TRBV5-5 to TRBJ1-2; perhaps TRBD1 as D (5 bases). This CDR3 comprises 15 residues. Germline values: CDR1 SGHKS, CDR2 YYEKEE (reference sequence). V was pared by 4 bases and J by 6 bases, with 19 bases between. Incomplete CDR3 DNA: TGTGCCAGCAGCCTCGAGCCAGGGTGGGGAGATGGC. Translation: CASSLEPGWGDG. The entire CDR3 protein is CASSLEPGWGDGYTF.

Ten or more counts support this clone. The read finishes 3 residues shy of the CDR3 end, and the germline J gene is used to complete it. This chain uses TRBV12-5 with TRBJ2-1, with D hard to call. Germline V lookup: CDR1 LGHNT, CDR2 FRNRAP. The CDR3 contains 16 residues. V was pared by 5 bases and J by 0 bases, with 14 bases between. The sequenced part of the CDR3 DNA is TGTGCTAGTGGTGTGCGACTTCCGAGCTCCTACAATGAG. Translating gives CASGVRLPSSYNE. The full CDR3 reads CASGVRLPSSYNEQFF.

This clone was seen ten or more times. The CDR3 is cut off 3 residues early in the read; its end comes from the germline J gene. The chain couples TRBV28 to TRBJ1-2, with 9 bases fitting TRBD1. Trimming cost V 6 bases and J 6 bases; bases outside gene matches: 5. CDR1 MDHEN and CDR2 SYDVKM come from the germline V gene. The CDR3 contains 13 residues. The CDR3: CASSGTGIHGYTF. The part of the CDR3 DNA that was read is TGTGCCAGCAGCGGGACAGGGATCCATGGC.

Comment on this clone: The CDR3 extends 3 residues past the end of the read, so its final part is completed from the germline J gene. The genes are TRBV2 and TRBJ2-3; perhaps TRBD1 as D (5 bases). This CDR3 has 14 amino acids. V gave up 11 bases and J gave up 4 bases, with 19 bases separating them. Looked up from germline, CDR1 is SNHLY and CDR2 is FYNNEI. Partial CDR3 DNA: TGTGCCGGAGCTCGGAGTGGGGCGGCAGATACG. It specifies CAGARSGAADT. The complete CDR3 reads CAGARSGAADTQYF.

As to this clone: Coverage ceases 3 residues before the CDR3 finishes, and the germline J gene fills in the end. The genes are TRBV18 and TRBJ1-2; D perhaps matches TRBD1 (5 bases). Per germline, CDR1 KGHSH and CDR2 LQKENI. The CDR3 has 17 amino acids. CDR3 sequence reads: CASSPMGGGSSYNDYTF. The DNA read from the CDR3 is TGTGCCAGCTCACCGATGGGCGGGGGGAGCTCCTACAATGAC.

This clone was observed at least ten times. CDR3 loop: CASSFRLQETQYF. The DNA read from the CDR3 is TGTGCCAGCAGCTTTCGACTCCAAGAGACC. The chain couples TRBV11-2 to TRBJ2-5; D uncertain. From the germline J gene comes the end of the CDR3, since the read stops 3 residues before it. The CDR3 contains 13 residues. V gave up 3 bases and J gave up 1 base, with 6 bases separating them. Germline assignment: CDR1 SGHAT and CDR2 FQNNGV.